This record looks at one T cell receptor beta chain sequence and its context. The sample holds other DNA sequences that translate to the same CDR3. This record belongs to a study of control samples from healthy donors and cancer patients. The assay was immunoSEQ multiplex PCR, and TCRdb's table has in-frame clones only and misses some. The profile shows 150,000 or so clones, roughly 94% of them singletons. The CDR3 runs 12 residues. Germline-derived CDR1 and CDR2 are MNHNS and SASEGT. V shed 3 bases and J shed 3 bases, with 4 bases lying between them. The sequenced sample consisted of PBMCs. This TCR was sampled from a man in his 60s with colorectal cancer. V usage is TRBV6-1 and J usage is TRBJ2-3; D is unresolved. CDR3 sequence: CASSELTDTQYF. CDR3 coding DNA: TGTGCCAGCAGTGAGTTGACAGATACGCAGTATTTT.